A single sample gave rise to the 25 T cell receptor beta chains below, sequenced in a study of regulatory T cells in long-lasting Graves disease. Combining iRepertoire HTBI primers with Arm-PCR of CDR3 regions, the authors built TCR beta libraries. TCRdb re-called the multiplex PCR reads with MiXCR, one entry per CDR3 protein. The table records about 290,000 distinct CDR3 sequences, 22% of them present only once. This sample's time point: persistent/refractory GD, antithyroid drugs over 5 years with positive TRAb. RNA isolated from PBMCs was used to make the TCR library. Sequenced here: peripheral blood mononuclear cells (PBMCs), sampled when the disease was refractory, from a patient treated with antithyroid drugs. These receptors came from a female donor with Graves disease.

This clonotype was counted at least ten times. A read error may produce the germline difference seen at one junction end. The rearrangement links TRBV9 to TRBJ1-1, with D unresolved. This CDR3 spans 13 amino acids. Germline assignment: CDR1 SGDLS and CDR2 YYNGEE. The DNA for the CDR3 is TGCGCCAGCACACCAGGAATGAACACTGAAGCTTTCTTT. This sequence encodes CASTPGMNTEAFF.

V and J are TRBV11-1 and TRBJ1-1; no reliable D call. The length of the CDR3 is 16 residues. V gave up 3 bases and J gave up 2 bases, with 16 bases separating them. CDR1 and CDR2 (germline): SGHAT, FQDESV (reference sequence). The CDR3 spells CASSLARADSNTEAFF. The CDR3 DNA sequence: TGTGCCAGCAGCTTGGCCCGGGCCGATTCTAACACTGAAGCTTTCTTT.

This clonotype was recorded at least ten times. The chain is built from TRBV12-3 or TRBV12-4 and TRBJ1-2; TRBD1 aligns across 7 bases. V was pared by 8 bases and J by 6 bases, with 9 bases of the junction left unmatched. The CDR3 covers 13 residues. The CDR3, as DNA: TGTGCCAGCGAAAGGCAGGGGGGGGATGGCTACACCTTC. Residues: CASERQGGDGYTF.

This clonotype was seen a few times. The chain uses TRBV28 and TRBJ2-1; TRBD2 matches 11 bases. V lost 5 bases to trimming and J lost 9 bases; unmatched junction nucleotides: 9. The CDR3 consists of 15 residues. CDR1 is MDHEN, CDR2 SYDVKM, per germline. The CDR3 nucleotides read TGTGCCAGCAGTGTACTAGCGGGAGAATTTGGTGAGCAGTTCTTC. As protein: CASSVLAGEFGEQFF.

This clonotype has ten or more counts. The J gene is TRBJ2-7, the V gene TRBV7-9; the D is unclear. This CDR3 has 12 amino acids. The V and J ends lost 5 bases and 3 bases respectively, with 8 bases between them. Germline lookup yields CDR1 SEHNR and CDR2 FQNEAQ (reference sequence). This chain's CDR3 is CASSLKDYEQYF. The CDR3 region has the DNA TGTGCCAGCAGCCTGAAGGACTACGAGCAGTACTTC. The full variable domain, its missing parts supplied by reference TRBV7-9 and TRBJ2-7, is DTGVSQNPRHKITKRGQNVTFRCDPISEHNRLYWYRQTLGQGPEFLTYFQNEAQLEKSRLLSDRFSAERPKGSFSTLEIQRTEQGDSAMYLCASSLKDYEQYFGPGTRLTVT.

The chain joins TRBV27 to TRBJ2-2; perhaps TRBD2 as D (6 bases). Trimming left V 5 bases short and J 1 base short, with 14 bases between. CDR3 length equals 16 residues. The germline CDR1 and CDR2 sequences are MNHEY and SMNVEV (reference sequence). The CDR3 sequence: CASSPPGAGNTGELFF. CDR3 coding DNA: TGTGCCAGCAGTCCGCCTGGAGCGGGGAACACCGGGGAGCTGTTTTTT.

The chain has TRBV3-1 and TRBJ2-5; TRBD2 matches 11 bases. This CDR3 is 16 amino acids long. V lost 1 base and J lost 4; bases outside the gene matches: 5. The germline V gene encodes CDR1 LGHDT and CDR2 YNNKEL (reference sequence). In DNA, the CDR3 is TGTGCCAGCAGCCAAGGGCCCCTAGCGGGAGGAGAGACCCAGTACTTC. Its protein product is CASSQGPLAGGETQYF.

This clonotype has more than one count but fewer than ten. V is TRBV20-1 and J is TRBJ2-7, with a tentative D call TRBD2 (5 bases). Deletions cut 6 bases from V and 4 bases from J, with 22 bases between. The CDR3 extends over 15 amino acids. CDR1 DFQATT and CDR2 SNEGSKA come from the germline V gene (reference sequence). The DNA for the CDR3 is TGCAGTGCCGCATTGTACGGGATAACCGGTTACGAGCAGTACTTC. The encoded protein is CSAALYGITGYEQYF.

There are a few counts of this clonotype. This chain uses TRBV12-3 or TRBV12-4 with TRBJ2-1; 7 nucleotides line up with TRBD1. This CDR3 has 13 residues. Germline trimming cut 3 bases from V and 7 bases from J; bases unmatched to any gene: 3. For the CDR3, the DNA is TGTGCCAGCAGTTTTAACAGGGGTAATGAGCAGTTCTTC. It is translated as CASSFNRGNEQFF.

This clonotype has more than one count but fewer than ten. The CDR3 coding sequence is TGCAGTGGACCGGGCCCTTTCTATGGCTACACCTTC. Translated, it gives CSGPGPFYGYTF. The gene calls are TRBV20-1 and TRBJ1-2; D not certain. This CDR3 contains 12 residues. Trimming took off 7 bases at V and 4 bases at J, with 13 bases between the two ends. Germline assignment: CDR1 DFQATT and CDR2 SNEGSKA (reference sequence).

This clonotype was found many times. The J gene is TRBJ2-7, the V gene TRBV28; 9 positions match TRBD1. Germline V gene sequence: CDR1 MDHEN, CDR2 SYDVKM. The CDR3 loop spans 15 amino acids. Trimming cost V 5 bases and J 5 bases; bases outside gene matches: 10. The CDR3 here is CASSPPDRGYDEQYF. CDR3 DNA sequence: TGTGCCAGCAGTCCCCCGGACAGGGGTTACGACGAGCAGTACTTC.

The chain is built from TRBV29-1 and TRBJ2-5; TRBD1 agrees at 8 bases. This CDR3 contains 12 residues. The ends lost 6 bases at V and 1 base at J; junction bases unmatched: 1. Germline CDR1 reads SQVTM; CDR2 reads ANQGSEA. DNA of the CDR3: TGCAGCGTCGGACAGGGCCAAGAGACCCAGTACTTC. Translation gives CSVGQGQETQYF. The complete variable domain, with remaining parts taken from reference TRBV29-1 and TRBJ2-5, reads SAVISQKPSRDICQRGTSLTIQCQVDSQVTMMFWYRQQPGQSLTLIATANQGSEATYESGFVIDKFPISRPNLTFSTLTVSNMSPEDSSIYLCSVGQGQETQYFGPGTRLLVL.

There are many counts of this clonotype. This chain uses TRBV28 with TRBJ2-5; D is perhaps TRBD1 or TRBD2 (5 bases each). This CDR3 has 13 amino acids. V shed 5 bases and J shed 0 bases, with 7 bases lying between them. CDR1 and CDR2 from the germline V gene are MDHEN and SYDVKM. The CDR3 sequence: CASSGTHQETQYF. In nucleotides, the CDR3 is TGTGCCAGCAGTGGGACCCACCAAGAGACCCAGTACTTC. Based on the CDR3 plus reference TRBV28 and TRBJ2-5, the full variable domain is DVKVTQSSRYLVKRTGEKVFLECVQDMDHENMFWYRQDPGLGLRLIYFSYDVKMKEKGDIPEGYSVSREKKERFSLILESASTNQTSMYLCASSGTHQETQYFGPGTRLLVL.

This clonotype occurred many times. J is TRBJ1-6 and V is TRBV20-1; 8 bases line up with TRBD1. The CDR3 sequence is 13 residues long. V lost 5 bases to trimming and J lost 9 bases; unmatched junction nucleotides: 6. Germline CDR1 DFQATT, CDR2 SNEGSKA (reference sequence). This CDR3 is CSAGGQGGSPLHF. The DNA for the CDR3 is TGCAGTGCTGGCGGACAGGGAGGTTCACCCCTCCACTTT.

The chain links TRBV6-2 or TRBV6-3 to TRBJ1-6, with D perhaps matching TRBD1 (5 bases). The CDR3 runs to 15 residues. Trimming left V 4 bases short and J 14 bases short, with 21 bases between. The V gene's germline CDR1 is MNHEY and CDR2 SVGEGT. CDR3 residues: CASSSDSLPSEALHF. CDR3 nucleotide sequence: TGTGCCAGCAGTTCAGACAGCCTTCCGAGTGAGGCCCTCCACTTT.

This clonotype has more than one count but fewer than ten. This sequence joins TRBV9 and TRBJ2-1, with TRBD1 as a possible D gene (5 bases). CDR1 is SGDLS, CDR2 YYNGEE, per germline. V lost 3 bases to trimming and J lost 0 bases, with 7 bases between them. The CDR3 loop spans 14 amino acids. As DNA, the CDR3 is TGTGCCAGCAGCGGGGGCTCCTCCTACAATGAGCAGTTCTTC. Protein product: CASSGGSSYNEQFF.

This clonotype occurred a few times. The rearrangement uses TRBV19 and TRBJ1-4; 9 positions agree with TRBD1. The CDR3 has 16 amino acids. CDR1 and CDR2 (germline): LNHDA, SQIVND (reference sequence). J was trimmed by 5 bases and V by 7 bases; bases with no gene match: 11. CDR3 nucleotide sequence: TGTGCCAGTAACCCGTTTCCAGGACAGGGGAATGAAAAACTGTTTTTT. It codes for CASNPFPGQGNEKLFF.

Of note for this clonotype: Given the absence of the conserved phenylalanine or tryptophan at the CDR3 end, a read error is likely. This rearrangement joins TRBV7-3 to TRBJ2-5, with 13 bases matching TRBD2. Trimming took 5 bases from V and 5 from J; bases not matched to a gene: 26. Germline CDR1 SGHTA, CDR2 FQGTGA. CDR3 size: 22 residues. DNA for the CDR3: TGTGCCAGCAGCCTTAATGCGGGAGGGCCGGTTCTAGGACTAGCGGGAGAGGAGACCCAGTACATC. As protein: CASSLNAGGPVLGLAGEETQYI.

About this clonotype: This may be a read error: a much more frequent sequence differs by one nucleotide. No conserved phenylalanine or tryptophan is present at the end of the CDR3, so a read error is the likely explanation. The chain employs TRBV9 and TRBJ2-7; 7 nucleotides line up with TRBD1. CDR1 and CDR2 (germline): SGDLS, YYNGEE. V gave up 4 bases and J gave up 4 bases; unmatched junction bases: 11. The CDR3 totals 15 residues. CDR3 amino acids: CASSLGTGQTYEQYS. In DNA, the CDR3 is TGTGCCAGCAGCTTAGGTACGGGACAGACGTACGAGCAGTACTCC.

The J gene is TRBJ2-7, the V gene TRBV7-8; 7 bases fit TRBD2. CDR3 size: 15 residues. The V and J ends lost 5 bases and 0 bases, in that order; junction bases with no gene match: 7. Germline CDR1 SGHVS, CDR2 FQNEAQ. CDR3 nucleotide sequence: TGTGCCAGCAGCCTAGAGCGGGAAAACTCCTACGAGCAGTACTTC. Residues: CASSLERENSYEQYF.

The rearrangement uses TRBV20-1 and TRBJ2-1, with 9 bases identical to TRBD1. This CDR3 spans 15 amino acids. V lost 2 bases and J lost 6; bases outside the gene matches: 8. The germline V gene has CDR1 DFQATT and CDR2 SNEGSKA (reference sequence). CDR3 in DNA: TGCAGTGCTAGACTTGCCGGGACAGGGCGCAATGAGCAGTTCTTC. Translating it yields CSARLAGTGRNEQFF.

This clonotype turned up a few times. J is TRBJ2-1 and V is TRBV7-9, with TRBD1 identical over 9 bases. V shed 5 bases, J shed 4 bases, and the junction held 12 bases outside the gene matches. The CDR3 is 17 residues long. The germline V gene encodes CDR1 SEHNR and CDR2 FQNEAQ (reference sequence). CDR3 in amino acids: CASSPRFGDRAYNEQFF. The CDR3, as DNA: TGTGCCAGCAGCCCCCGGTTCGGGGACAGGGCTTACAATGAGCAGTTCTTC.

The chain employs TRBV13 and TRBJ2-5; TRBD2 is a possible D gene (5 bases). Trimming removed 2 bases from V and 4 bases from J, with 11 bases in between. CDR1 is PRHDT and CDR2 is FYEKMQ in the germline V gene (reference sequence). This CDR3 has 14 amino acids. The CDR3 DNA follows: TGTGCCAGCAGCTTACTGGGAGCCGCAGAGACCCAGTACTTC. Encoded protein: CASSLLGAAETQYF.

This clonotype was found many times. The rearrangement links TRBV6-1 to TRBJ2-7; perhaps D is TRBD1 or TRBD2 (6 bases each). Germline-derived CDR1 and CDR2 are MNHNS and SASEGT. This CDR3 region has 13 residues. V was clipped by 8 bases and J by 4 bases, with 15 bases between them. The CDR3 loop is CASDYPGAYEQYF. The CDR3 nucleotides are TGTGCCAGCGATTACCCGGGGGCATACGAGCAGTACTTC.

The sample holds many counts of this clonotype. The chain couples TRBV5-6 to TRBJ1-2; the D is unclear. Germline V gives CDR1 SGHDT, CDR2 YYEEEE. CDR3 length: 15 residues. Trimming took off 2 bases at V and 4 bases at J, with 15 bases between the two ends. Here the CDR3 reads CASSFVTAGPYGYTF. The DNA for the CDR3 is TGTGCCAGCAGCTTCGTCACAGCTGGGCCCTATGGCTACACCTTC.